The TCR beta chain under discussion was sequenced for a study of blood T cell repertoires in COVID-19. Study overall: Some COVID-19 samples were acute and others convalescent; all came from the United States, Italy and Spain. T cells, B-cell-depleted T cells, or PBMCs provided the cDNA or gDNA that served as material.

Germline CDR1 and CDR2: MDHEN and SYDVKM. V was clipped by 7 bases and J by 5 bases; unmatched bases: 15. The length of the CDR3 is 17 residues. In the source study's methods: Using reference gene primer amplification, nucleated cell counts were estimated. The data were produced by immunoSEQ multiplex PCR, yet TCRdb's version contains in-frame clones alone and is incomplete. D and trimming were read from the DNA, whereas the V and J calls and clone size are those reported in that table. The table shows under 35,000 clones, with around nine tenths occurring only once. The TCR originated in a man aged 55-75 years with active COVID-19. The sequenced sample consisted of peripheral blood. This chain uses TRBV28 with TRBJ2-3, with 10 bases fitting TRBD1. This CDR3 reads CASNSQPGQGFGDTQYF. In DNA, the CDR3 is TGTGCCAGCAATTCTCAACCGGGACAGGGGTTTGGAGATACGCAGTATTTT.